This entry lists 12 T cell receptor beta chains sequenced from one sample in a study of CD8+CD57+ T cells in acquired aplastic anemia. Flow cytometry had shown expanded CD8+CD57+ cells in the patients chosen for sequencing. Genomic DNA served as template for TCR beta VDJ and CDR3 profiling. TCRdb re-called the reads with MiXCR, one entry per CDR3 protein. The sample shows under 200,000 distinct CDR3 sequences, around 52% of them seen only once. Sequencing was carried out using sorted CD4+, CD8+, or CD8+CD57+ T cells (not recorded which) from PBMCs. These TCRs come from a human donor with aplastic anemia.

The gene calls are TRBV2 and TRBJ2-1, with TRBD2 as a possible D gene (6 bases). The germline V gene encodes CDR1 SNHLY and CDR2 FYNNEI. The CDR3 covers 14 residues. V lost 7 bases, J lost 5 bases, and 15 bases lay in between. DNA of the CDR3: TGTGCCAGCAACTTTGGTAGCGGAAACAATGAGCAGTTCTTC. Translation gives CASNFGSGNNEQFF.

This clonotype was seen at least ten times. The chain's CDR3 is CASSLYSRGTEAFF. The CDR3 DNA sequence: TGTGCCAGTAGCCTATACTCACGGGGGACTGAAGCTTTCTTT. The genes are TRBV19 and TRBJ1-1, with D perhaps TRBD1 (5 bases). The CDR3 is 14 amino acids. Per germline, CDR1 LNHDA and CDR2 SQIVND (reference sequence). Trimming left V 6 bases short and J 5 bases short, with 16 bases between.

This clonotype was picked up a small number of times. The V gene is TRBV7-9, the J gene TRBJ2-7, with 9 bases lining up with TRBD1. CDR3 size: 14 residues. Germline-derived CDR1 and CDR2 are SEHNR and FQNEAQ (reference sequence). V was pared by 6 bases and J by 5 bases, with 8 bases of the junction left unmatched. The CDR3 bases are TGTGCCAGCAGTTCCGGACAGGGGATCGACGAGCAGTACTTC. Translation: CASSSGQGIDEQYF.

V is TRBV11-2 and J is TRBJ1-3, with D unresolved. Trimming stripped 5 bases from V and 3 bases from J, with 26 bases between. The germline V gene encodes CDR1 SGHAT and CDR2 FQNNGV. This CDR3 region has 19 residues. CDR3 nucleotides: TGTGCCAGCAGCCCGCTTCGCGCGAGAGAAGCGCCCTTTGGAAACACCATATATTTT. Translated, it gives CASSPLRAREAPFGNTIYF.

The rearrangement uses TRBV12-3 or TRBV12-4 and TRBJ2-3, with 7 positions matching TRBD2. This CDR3 is 13 amino acids long. V lost 5 bases and J lost 1; bases outside the gene matches: 0. This CDR3 is CASSTSGTDTQYF. In nucleotides, the CDR3 is TGTGCCAGCAGTACTAGCGGCACAGATACGCAGTATTTT.

The table lists this clonotype with a few counts. In nucleotides, the CDR3 is TGTGCCAGCAGTTTATCGGCCTCTAACTATGGCTACACCTTC. Amino acids: CASSLSASNYGYTF. The chain carries TRBV27 and TRBJ1-2; D uncertain. The CDR3 sequence is 14 residues long. The germline V gene encodes CDR1 MNHEY and CDR2 SMNVEV (reference sequence). The V gene lost 0 bases and the J gene lost 0 bases, with 5 bases spanning the gap.

This clonotype occurred many times. V usage is TRBV7-6 and J usage is TRBJ2-2; TRBD2 might be the D (5 bases). CDR3 length equals 15 residues. V was trimmed by 4 bases and J by 4 bases, leaving 13 bases between them. Germline V gene data show CDR1 as SGHVS and CDR2 as FNYEAQ. DNA of the CDR3: TGTGCCAGCAGCTCCTGGACTGGTTCCACCGGGGAGCTGTTTTTT. As protein: CASSSWTGSTGELFF. Combining the CDR3 with reference TRBV7-6 and TRBJ2-2 gives the whole variable domain GAGVSQSPRYKVTKRGQDVALRCDPISGHVSLYWYRQALGQGPEFLTYFNYEAQQDKSGLPNDRFSAERPEGSISTLTIQRTEQRDSAMYRCASSSWTGSTGELFFGEGSRLTVL.

The gene calls are TRBV24-1 and TRBJ2-5, with a tentative D call TRBD2 (5 bases). V lost 4 bases and J 4 bases, leaving 9 bases between the germline ends. Germline V gene data show CDR1 as KGHDR and CDR2 as SFDVKD. This CDR3 is built from 13 residues. The CDR3 is CATSEMGRETQYF. CDR3 DNA: TGTGCCACCAGTGAGATGGGGAGAGAGACCCAGTACTTC.

This clonotype was found once. This chain joins TRBV19 and TRBJ1-2, with D possibly TRBD1 on 5 matching bases. Germline assignment: CDR1 LNHDA and CDR2 SQIVND (reference sequence). Trimming removed 8 bases from V and 4 bases from J, with 14 bases in between. The CDR3 length is 13 residues. Here the CDR3 reads CASGDGQSYGYTF. The CDR3 bases are TGTGCCAGTGGGGACGGCCAGAGCTATGGCTACACCTTC.

J is TRBJ2-1 and V is TRBV27; tentatively, D is TRBD1 (6 bases). CDR3 length equals 13 residues. With 6 bases removed from V and 8 bases from J, the gap between germline ends came to 14 bases. Germline V lookup: CDR1 MNHEY, CDR2 SMNVEV (reference sequence). CDR3 protein: CASRVTGYYEQFF. In DNA form, the CDR3 reads TGTGCCAGCAGGGTAACAGGGTACTATGAGCAGTTCTTC.

The chain is built from TRBV10-3 and TRBJ2-3; no reliable D call. V was trimmed by 4 bases and J by 1 base, leaving 15 bases between them. The germline CDR1 and CDR2 sequences are ENHRY and SYGVKD. The CDR3 runs to 16 residues. The CDR3 DNA reads TGTGCCATCAGTGCTGACGCGCCCAAAGGCACAGATACGCAGTATTTT. Protein sequence: CAISADAPKGTDTQYF.

This clonotype was seen ten or more times. This sequence joins TRBV11-2 and TRBJ2-3; D is uncertain. CDR1 and CDR2 from the germline V gene are SGHAT and FQNNGV. V was trimmed by 0 bases and J by 3 bases, leaving 13 bases between them. CDR3 length equals 16 residues. CDR3 nucleotide sequence: TGTGCCAGCAGCTTAGACCCTATTGGGGTTACAGATACGCAGTATTTT. The encoded protein is CASSLDPIGVTDTQYF.